This record looks at one TCR beta chain sequence and its context. Data came from immunoSEQ multiplex PCR; TCRdb stores just in-frame clones and leaves some out. Here the sample spans 120,000 to 150,000 clones, 83% being singletons. The source of the sample is a study of radiation and T cells in renal cell carcinoma. Trimming cost V 7 bases and J 2 bases; bases outside gene matches: 10. The CDR3 totals 15 residues. Germline values: CDR1 SGHRS, CDR2 YFSETQ. Sample time point: baseline pretreatment blood. As for treatment: 15 Gy SBRT to primary tumor, nephrectomy 4 weeks later. The origin of this receptor is a woman aged 45-65 years with renal cell carcinoma. The rearrangement links TRBV5-1 to TRBJ1-2; 8 positions match TRBD1. This specimen consisted of blood, obtained from a patient whose treatment included radiotherapy and nephrectomy. The CDR3 region has the DNA TGCGCCAGCGAGGCGGGGACAGGAGAAAACTATGGCTACACCTTC. Protein: CASEAGTGENYGYTF. The full variable domain, completed using reference TRBV5-1 and TRBJ1-2, is KAGVTQTPRYLIKTRGQQVTLSCSPISGHRSVSWYQQTPGQGLQFLFEYFSETQRNKGNFPGRFSGRQFSNSRSEMNVSTLELGDSALYLCASEAGTGENYGYTFGSGTRLTVV.